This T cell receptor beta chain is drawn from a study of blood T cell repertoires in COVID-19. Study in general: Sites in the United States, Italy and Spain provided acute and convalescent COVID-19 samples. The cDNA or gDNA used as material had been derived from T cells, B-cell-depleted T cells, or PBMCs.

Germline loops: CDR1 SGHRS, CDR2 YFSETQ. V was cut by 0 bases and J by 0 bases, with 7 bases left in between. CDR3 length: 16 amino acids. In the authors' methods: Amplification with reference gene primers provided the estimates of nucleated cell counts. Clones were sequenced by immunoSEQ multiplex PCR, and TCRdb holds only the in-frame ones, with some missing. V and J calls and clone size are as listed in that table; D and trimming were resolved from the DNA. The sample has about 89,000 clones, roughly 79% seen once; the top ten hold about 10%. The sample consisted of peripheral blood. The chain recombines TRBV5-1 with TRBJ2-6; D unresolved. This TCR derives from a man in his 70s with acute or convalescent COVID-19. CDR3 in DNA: TGCGCCAGCAGCTTGGCCTTGAGCTCTGGGGCCAACGTCCTGACTTTC. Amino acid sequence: CASSLALSSGANVLTF.